The present T cell receptor beta chain was sequenced within a study of regulatory T cells in long-lasting Graves disease. Time point denoted: persistent/refractory GD, antithyroid drugs over 5 years with positive TRAb. TCR sequences were obtained from RNA taken from PBMCs. In Xi'an, China, an endocrinology department was the source of patients. Construction of the TCR beta libraries employed iRepertoire HTBI primers in conjunction with Arm-PCR of CDR3 regions. TCRdb reprocessed the multiplex PCR reads via MiXCR and lists one record per CDR3 protein. The repertoire has roughly 450,000 distinct CDR3 sequences, about 20% of them found once; the top ten carry under 15%. V was pared by 0 bases and J by 4 bases, with 13 bases between. The length of the CDR3 is 15 residues. CDR1 is MNHEY, CDR2 SVGAGI, per germline. This clonotype was seen repeatedly, ten times or more.

V is TRBV6-5 and J is TRBJ2-7; D possibly matches TRBD1 or TRBD2 (6 bases each). Here the sequenced sample was peripheral blood mononuclear cells (PBMCs), taken when the disease was refractory, from a patient treated with antithyroid drugs. This clonotype was obtained from a female donor with Graves disease. The CDR3 DNA follows: TGTGCCAGCAGTTACTCGACGGGGGCCCGATACGAGCAGTACTTC. It codes for CASSYSTGARYEQYF.